This is a list of T cell receptor beta chains from one sample in a study of T-cell reconstitution after alpha-beta-depleted transplantation in children. TCRdb itself ran the PCR reads through MiXCR, one entry per CDR3 protein. Among over 90,000 distinct CDR3 sequences listed, under 9% were seen once. Sample: PBMCs, taken before TCRalphabeta/CD19-depleted stem cell transplant. These receptors came from a boy aged 2 to 10 with acute lymphoblastic leukemia, due to receive a stem cell transplant. Each CDR3 is given with its conserved first and last residue. A D gene is named only where the DNA matches it firmly. Where a row states a size, it is once, few, many or the class of an expanded clone; other rows omit it.

TRBJ2-7 - - TRBV5-4 CASKERGGLEQYF TGTGCCAGCAAGGAACGGGGAGGCCTCGAGCAGTACTTC
TRBJ2-2 - many TRBV2 CASSDLLGNTGELFF TGTGCCAGCAGTGACCTATTGGGGAACACCGGGGAGCTGTTTTTT
TRBJ2-2 - few TRBV10-2 CASSEWEAGELFF TGCGCCAGCAGTGAATGGGAGGCCGGGGAGCTGTTTTTT
TRBJ1-2 TRBD1 - TRBV19 CASIQDRGSYGYTF TGTGCCAGTATACAGGACAGGGGAAGCTATGGCTACACCTTC
TRBJ2-6 TRBD1 many TRBV5-1 CASSFGTGTYGANVLTF TGCGCCAGCAGCTTTGGGACAGGGACTTATGGGGCCAACGTCCTGACTTTC
TRBJ2-1 - many TRBV4-1 CASSRVGGGPYNEQFF TGCGCCAGCAGCCGCGTAGGCGGGGGCCCTTACAATGAGCAGTTCTTC
TRBJ2-1 TRBD2 few TRBV9 CASSVEVRGAYNEQFF TGTGCCAGCAGCGTAGAGGTGCGGGGGGCCTACAATGAGCAGTTCTTC
TRBJ2-1 TRBD2 many TRBV9 CASSGEGASGIYNEQFF TGTGCCAGCAGCGGCGAGGGCGCTAGCGGGATCTACAATGAGCAGTTCTTC
TRBJ2-3 - few TRBV24-1 CATRGAVSTDTQYF TGTGCCACTAGGGGGGCCGTTAGCACAGATACGCAGTATTTT
TRBJ2-5 - - TRBV15 CATSRPPTEETQYF TGTGCCACCAGCAGACCCCCAACGGAAGAGACCCAGTACTTC
TRBJ1-6 - many TRBV6-5 CASGQVDSPLHF TGTGCCAGCGGCCAGGTTGATTCACCCCTCCACTTT
TRBJ2-7 TRBD1 medium-sized TRBV12-3/TRBV12-4 CASSPLGTASYEQYF TGTGCCAGCAGTCCCCTCGGGACAGCCTCCTACGAGCAGTACTTC
TRBJ2-5 - many TRBV20-1 CSARGGLAHTETQYF TGCAGTGCTAGAGGAGGCTTGGCACACACCGAGACCCAGTACTTC
TRBJ2-1 - many TRBV5-6 CASSHTNTPYNEQFF TGTGCCAGCTCACATACGAACACCCCCTACAATGAGCAGTTCTTC
TRBJ1-1 - many TRBV9 CASSVGIWEGKDTEAFF TGTGCCAGCAGCGTAGGGATTTGGGAGGGGAAGGACACTGAAGCTTTCTTT
TRBJ1-5 - many TRBV20-1 CSASWGAGNQPQHF TGCAGTGCTAGTTGGGGGGCAGGCAATCAGCCCCAGCATTTT